Presented here are 10 T cell receptor beta chains from one specimen sequenced in a study of shared clonotypes between healthy human individuals. Measured with immunoSEQ multiplex PCR; TCRdb has only the in-frame clones, and not every one. Of 470,000 or so clones in the sample, approximately 84% were seen once. Material for sequencing was PBMCs. The receptors stem from a woman aged 35 to 49 in good health. Some clones in this sample may be carry-over from other donors' samples.

This sequence joins TRBV18 and TRBJ2-1, with D unclear. The CDR3 consists of 13 residues. Trimming took off 0 bases at V and 6 bases at J, with 6 bases between the two ends. In germline, CDR1 is KGHSH, CDR2 LQKENI. This CDR3 is CASSPPNLNEQFF. CDR3 bases: TGTGCCAGCTCACCACCTAACCTCAATGAGCAGTTCTTC.

Many counts were recorded for this clone. The CDR3 loop reads CASREIQGFETQYF. The CDR3 coding sequence is TGTGCCAGCAGGGAAATACAGGGTTTCGAGACCCAGTACTTC. This rearrangement joins TRBV27 to TRBJ2-5; possible D gene TRBD1, 6 bases. The ends were cut back, 6 bases at V and 5 bases at J, with 16 bases in the middle. The CDR3 contains 14 residues. The V gene's germline CDR1 is MNHEY and CDR2 SMNVEV (reference sequence).

This clone was found a few times. The same CDR3 also results from other DNA sequences found in this sample. The genes are TRBV9 and TRBJ2-1; D unclear. This CDR3 is built from 14 residues. CDR1 and CDR2 (germline): SGDLS, YYNGEE. V was trimmed by 0 bases and J by 3 bases, leaving 7 bases between them. CDR3 residues: CASSVVGNYNEQFF. CDR3 sequence (DNA): TGTGCCAGCAGCGTAGTAGGAAACTACAATGAGCAGTTCTTC.

The J gene is TRBJ2-1, the V gene TRBV7-9, with D perhaps TRBD1 (6 bases). Germline lookup yields CDR1 SEHNR and CDR2 FQNEAQ (reference sequence). CDR3 length equals 14 residues. V lost 5 bases and J lost 4, with 12 bases in between. CDR3: CASSTQGPYNEQFF. CDR3 DNA sequence: TGTGCCAGCAGCACACAGGGCCCTTACAATGAGCAGTTCTTC.

The chain couples TRBV4-1 to TRBJ2-7; TRBD1 matches 10 bases. The CDR3 consists of 17 residues. Germline V CDR1 and CDR2: MGHRA, YSYEKL. With V trimmed by 2 bases and J by 7 bases, 14 bases remained unmatched. The CDR3 sequence is CASSQFPRGDRGEEQYF. The DNA for the CDR3 is TGCGCCAGCAGCCAATTCCCACGGGGGGACAGGGGTGAGGAGCAGTACTTC.

This clone came up once. V usage is TRBV2 and J usage is TRBJ2-2; D is perhaps TRBD2 (5 bases). Trimming took 5 bases from V and 7 from J, leaving 11 bases between them. The germline V gene has CDR1 SNHLY and CDR2 FYNNEI. This CDR3 region has 13 residues. This CDR3 is CASSRGGVGELFF. DNA for the CDR3: TGTGCCAGCAGTCGAGGAGGAGTCGGGGAGCTGTTTTTT.

Details on this clone: Since a far larger clone is one base different, this is likely a read error. The V and J genes are TRBV7-9 and TRBJ1-4; a possible D gene is TRBD1 (5 bases). The CDR3 consists of 15 residues. The germline gives CDR1 SEHNR, CDR2 FQNEAQ (reference sequence). Trimming pared 6 bases from V and 1 base from J, leaving 12 bases between. CDR3 DNA sequence: TGTGCCAGCAGAACCGGGGACGGAACTAATGAAAAACTGTTTTTT. As protein: CASRTGDGTNEKLFF.

The V gene is TRBV30, the J gene TRBJ2-1; D might be TRBD1 (6 bases). CDR1 is GTSNPN, CDR2 SVGIG, per germline (reference sequence). Trimming took off 5 bases at V and 9 bases at J, with 14 bases between the two ends. CDR3 length: 12 amino acids. This CDR3 reads CAWGGSQFEQFF. CDR3 nucleotide sequence: TGTGCCTGGGGGGGCTCCCAGTTTGAGCAGTTCTTC.

The J gene is TRBJ2-7, the V gene TRBV18; 7 bases match TRBD1. Germline assignment: CDR1 KGHSH and CDR2 LQKENI. Unmatched junction bases numbered 12, after V lost 4 bases and J lost 3 bases. CDR3 length equals 16 residues. In DNA form, the CDR3 reads TGTGCCAGCTCACGCGCCCCGGGACAGAGAATCTACGAGCAGTACTTC. It translates to CASSRAPGQRIYEQYF.

As to this clone: This likely stems from a read error, as it lies one base from a far larger clone. This CDR3 fails to terminate in the conserved phenylalanine or tryptophan, so it likely reflects a read error. This chain connects TRBV5-1 to TRBJ2-3; 8 bases align to TRBD1. The CDR3 loop spans 14 amino acids. The germline gives CDR1 SGHRS, CDR2 YFSETQ. The V and J ends lost 2 bases and 4 bases, in that order; junction bases with no gene match: 3. The CDR3 DNA sequence: TGCGCCAGCAGCTTCGGACAGGGACCAGATACGCAGTATTCT. Translated, it gives CASSFGQGPDTQYS.